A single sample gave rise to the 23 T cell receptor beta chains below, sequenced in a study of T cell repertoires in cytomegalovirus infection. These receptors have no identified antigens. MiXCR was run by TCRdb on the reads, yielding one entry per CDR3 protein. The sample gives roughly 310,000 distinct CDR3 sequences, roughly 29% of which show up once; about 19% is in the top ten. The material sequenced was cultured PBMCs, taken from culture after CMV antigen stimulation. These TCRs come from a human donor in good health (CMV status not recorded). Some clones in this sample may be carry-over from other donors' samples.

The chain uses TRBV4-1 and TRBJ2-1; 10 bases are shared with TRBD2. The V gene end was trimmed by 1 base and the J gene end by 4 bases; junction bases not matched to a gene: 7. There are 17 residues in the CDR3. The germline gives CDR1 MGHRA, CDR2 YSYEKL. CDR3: CASSQAPAGGVYNEQFF. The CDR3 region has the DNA TGCGCCAGCAGCCAAGCACCAGCGGGGGGGGTATACAATGAGCAGTTCTTC.

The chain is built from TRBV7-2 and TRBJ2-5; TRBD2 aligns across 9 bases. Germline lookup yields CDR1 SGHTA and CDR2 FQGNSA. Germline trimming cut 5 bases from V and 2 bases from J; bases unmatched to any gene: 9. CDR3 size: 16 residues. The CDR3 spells CASSTLTSGYQETQYF. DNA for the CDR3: TGTGCCAGCAGCACACTAACTAGCGGGTATCAAGAGACCCAGTACTTC.

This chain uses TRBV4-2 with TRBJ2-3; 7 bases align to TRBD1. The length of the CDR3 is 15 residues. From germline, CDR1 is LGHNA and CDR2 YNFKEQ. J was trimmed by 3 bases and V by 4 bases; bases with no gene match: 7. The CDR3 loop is CASSPSGTATDTQYF. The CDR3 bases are TGTGCCAGCAGCCCCTCTGGGACAGCAACAGATACGCAGTATTTT.

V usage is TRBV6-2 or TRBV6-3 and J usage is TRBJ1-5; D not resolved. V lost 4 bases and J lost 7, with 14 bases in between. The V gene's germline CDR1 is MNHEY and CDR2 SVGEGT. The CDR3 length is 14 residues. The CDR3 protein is CASSLITEAQPQHF. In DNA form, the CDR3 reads TGTGCCAGCAGTTTAATCACGGAAGCCCAGCCCCAGCATTTT.

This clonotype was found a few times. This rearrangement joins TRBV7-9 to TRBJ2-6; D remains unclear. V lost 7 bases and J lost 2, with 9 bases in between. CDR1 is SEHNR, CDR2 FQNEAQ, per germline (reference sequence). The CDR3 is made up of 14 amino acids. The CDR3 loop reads CASTLPTGANVLTF. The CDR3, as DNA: TGTGCCAGCACCCTTCCGACTGGGGCCAACGTCCTGACTTTC.

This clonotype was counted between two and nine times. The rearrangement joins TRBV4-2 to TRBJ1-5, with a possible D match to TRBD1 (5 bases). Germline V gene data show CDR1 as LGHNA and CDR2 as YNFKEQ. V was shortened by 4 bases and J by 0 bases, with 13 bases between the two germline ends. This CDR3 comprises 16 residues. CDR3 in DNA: TGTGCCAGCAGCCCCCGTGGAGGGGATAGCAATCAGCCCCAGCATTTT. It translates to CASSPRGGDSNQPQHF.

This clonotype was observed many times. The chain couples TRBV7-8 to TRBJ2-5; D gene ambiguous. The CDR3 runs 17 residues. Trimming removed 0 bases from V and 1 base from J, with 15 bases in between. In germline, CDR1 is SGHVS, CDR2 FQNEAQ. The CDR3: CASSLALVADPQETQYF. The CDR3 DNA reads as TGTGCCAGCAGCTTAGCGTTAGTGGCAGACCCCCAAGAGACCCAGTACTTC. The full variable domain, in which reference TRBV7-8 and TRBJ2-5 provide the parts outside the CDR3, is GAGVSQSPRYKVAKRGQDVALRCDPISGHVSLFWYQQALGQGPEFLTYFQNEAQLDKSGLPSDRFFAERPEGSVSTLKIQRTQQEDSAVYLCASSLALVADPQETQYFGPGTRLLVL.

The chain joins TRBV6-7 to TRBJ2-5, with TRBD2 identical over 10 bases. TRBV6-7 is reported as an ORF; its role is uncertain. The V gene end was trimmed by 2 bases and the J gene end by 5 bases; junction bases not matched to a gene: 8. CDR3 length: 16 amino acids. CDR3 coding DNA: TGTGCCAGCAGTTACATGGAAGCGGGGGGGCTGGAGACCCAGTACTTC. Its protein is CASSYMEAGGLETQYF.

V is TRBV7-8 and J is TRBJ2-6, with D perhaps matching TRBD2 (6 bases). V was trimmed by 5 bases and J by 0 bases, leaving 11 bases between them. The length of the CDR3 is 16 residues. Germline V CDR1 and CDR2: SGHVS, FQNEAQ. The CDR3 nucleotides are TGTGCCAGCAGCCCGGCGGGGAACTCTGGGGCCAACGTCCTGACTTTC. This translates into CASSPAGNSGANVLTF.

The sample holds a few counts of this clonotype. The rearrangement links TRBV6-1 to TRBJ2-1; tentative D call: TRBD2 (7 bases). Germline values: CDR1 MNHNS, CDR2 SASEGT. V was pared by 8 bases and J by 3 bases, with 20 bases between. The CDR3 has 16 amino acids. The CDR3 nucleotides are TGTGCCAGCCAAACTGGGGGCGGGGGCGGCTACAATGAGCAGTTCTTC. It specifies CASQTGGGGGYNEQFF.

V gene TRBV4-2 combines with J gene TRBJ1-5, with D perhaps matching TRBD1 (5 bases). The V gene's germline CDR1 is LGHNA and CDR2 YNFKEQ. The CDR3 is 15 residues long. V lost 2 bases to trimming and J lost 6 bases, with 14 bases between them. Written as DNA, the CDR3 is TGTGCCAGCAGCCAAACCGGGACGGGAGTTCAGCCCCAGCATTTT. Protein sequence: CASSQTGTGVQPQHF.

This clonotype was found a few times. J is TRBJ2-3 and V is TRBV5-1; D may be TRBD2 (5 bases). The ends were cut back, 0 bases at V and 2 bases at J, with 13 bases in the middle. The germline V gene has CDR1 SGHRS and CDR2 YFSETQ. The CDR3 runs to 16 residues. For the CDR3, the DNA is TGCGCCAGCAGCTTGGCCGCTAGCCTAACCACAGATACGCAGTATTTT. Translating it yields CASSLAASLTTDTQYF.

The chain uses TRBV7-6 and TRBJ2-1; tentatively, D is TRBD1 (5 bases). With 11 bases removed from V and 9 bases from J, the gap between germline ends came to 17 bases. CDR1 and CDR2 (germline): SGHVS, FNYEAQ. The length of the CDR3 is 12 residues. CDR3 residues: CAQRGTLGEQFF. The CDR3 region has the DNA TGTGCCCAAAGGGGTACTTTGGGTGAGCAGTTCTTC.

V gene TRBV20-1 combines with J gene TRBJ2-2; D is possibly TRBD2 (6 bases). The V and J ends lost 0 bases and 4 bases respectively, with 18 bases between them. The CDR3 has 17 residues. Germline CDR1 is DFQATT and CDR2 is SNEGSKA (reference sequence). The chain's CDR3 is CSARDWLARRGTGELFF. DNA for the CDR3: TGCAGTGCTAGAGATTGGCTAGCGCGACGGGGCACCGGGGAGCTGTTTTTT.

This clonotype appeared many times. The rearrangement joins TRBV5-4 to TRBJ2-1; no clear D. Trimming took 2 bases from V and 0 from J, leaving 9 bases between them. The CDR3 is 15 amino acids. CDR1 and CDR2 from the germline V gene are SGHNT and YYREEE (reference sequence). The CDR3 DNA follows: TGTGCCAGCAGCTTCGGGCTCATCTCCTACAATGAGCAGTTCTTC. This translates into CASSFGLISYNEQFF. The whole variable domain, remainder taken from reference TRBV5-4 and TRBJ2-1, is ETGVTQSPTHLIKTRGQQVTLRCSSQSGHNTVSWYQQALGQGPQFIFQYYREEENGRGNFPPRFSGLQFPNYSSELNVNALELDDSALYLCASSFGLISYNEQFFGPGTRLTVL.

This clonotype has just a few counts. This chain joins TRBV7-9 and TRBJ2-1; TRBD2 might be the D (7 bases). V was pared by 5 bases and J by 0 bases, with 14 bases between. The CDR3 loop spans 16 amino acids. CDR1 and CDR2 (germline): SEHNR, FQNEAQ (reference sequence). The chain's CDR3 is CASSTRGASSYNEQFF. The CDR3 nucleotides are TGTGCCAGCAGCACCCGGGGGGCTAGCTCCTACAATGAGCAGTTCTTC.

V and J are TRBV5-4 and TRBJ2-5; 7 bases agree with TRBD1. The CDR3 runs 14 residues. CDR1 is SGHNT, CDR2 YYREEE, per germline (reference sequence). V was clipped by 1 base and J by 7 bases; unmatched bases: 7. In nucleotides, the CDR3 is TGTGCCAGCAGCTTGTCGACAGGGTATGGGACCCAGTACTTC. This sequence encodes CASSLSTGYGTQYF.

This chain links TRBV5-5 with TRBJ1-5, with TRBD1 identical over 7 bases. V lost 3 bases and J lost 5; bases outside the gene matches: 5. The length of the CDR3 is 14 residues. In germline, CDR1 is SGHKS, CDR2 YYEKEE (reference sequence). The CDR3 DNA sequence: TGTGCCAGCAGCTATACAGGGGAAGATCAGCCCCAGCATTTT. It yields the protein CASSYTGEDQPQHF.

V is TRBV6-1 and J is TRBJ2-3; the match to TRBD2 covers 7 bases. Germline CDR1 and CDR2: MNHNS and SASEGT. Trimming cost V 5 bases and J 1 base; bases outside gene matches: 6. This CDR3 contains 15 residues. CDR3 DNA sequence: TGTGCCAGCAGTTCAACTAGCGAACGCACAGATACGCAGTATTTT. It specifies CASSSTSERTDTQYF.

CDR3 protein: CASSSIQGDHYNSPLHF. DNA of the CDR3: TGTGCCAGCAGTTCAATACAGGGAGACCACTATAATTCACCCCTCCACTTT. The rearrangement links TRBV2 to TRBJ1-6, with a possible D match to TRBD1 (6 bases). The CDR3 has 17 amino acids. Germline CDR1 reads SNHLY; CDR2 reads FYNNEI. The V end was cut by 5 bases, the J end by 3 bases, with 17 bases between.

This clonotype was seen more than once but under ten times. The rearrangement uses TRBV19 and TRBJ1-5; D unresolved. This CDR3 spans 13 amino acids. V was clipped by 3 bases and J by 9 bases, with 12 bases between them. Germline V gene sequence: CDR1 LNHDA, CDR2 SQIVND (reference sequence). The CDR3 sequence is CASSISGDAPQHF. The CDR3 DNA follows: TGTGCCAGTAGTATTTCCGGAGATGCGCCCCAGCATTTT.

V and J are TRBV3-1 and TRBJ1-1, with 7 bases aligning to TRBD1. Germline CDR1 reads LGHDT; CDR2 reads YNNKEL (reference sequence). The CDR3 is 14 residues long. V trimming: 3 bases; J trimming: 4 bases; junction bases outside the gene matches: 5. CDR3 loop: CASSQAGGSTEAFF. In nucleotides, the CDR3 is TGTGCCAGCAGCCAGGCAGGGGGTAGCACTGAAGCTTTCTTT. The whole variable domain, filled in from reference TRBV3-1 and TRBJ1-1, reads DTAVSQTPKYLVTQMGNDKSIKCEQNLGHDTMYWYKQDSKKFLKIMFSYNNKELIINETVPNRFSPKSPDKAHLNLHINSLELGDSAVYFCASSQAGGSTEAFFGQGTRLTVV.

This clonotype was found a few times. The CDR3 DNA reads TGTGCCAGCAGCCTAAGACTAGCGGGAAACAATGAGCAGTTCTTC. It codes for CASSLRLAGNNEQFF. The chain links TRBV5-4 to TRBJ2-1, with 11 positions matching TRBD2. The CDR3 is made up of 15 amino acids. The germline gives CDR1 SGHNT, CDR2 YYREEE (reference sequence). J was trimmed by 5 bases and V by 4 bases; bases with no gene match: 5.